These 32 T cell receptor beta chains were sequenced from one sample in a study of T cells in Graves' hyperthyroidism and ophthalmopathy. Template material for amplifying TCR beta CDR3 regions consisted of RNA transcripts. The study used the HTBI primer set for a first-round RT-PCR of the TCR CDR3. TCRdb re-derived calls from the multiplex PCR reads in MiXCR, one entry per CDR3 protein. The sample shows about 460,000 distinct CDR3 sequences, approximately 23% of them seen only once. Sequenced sample: blood. These receptors were collected from a woman in her 70s with Graves' ophthalmopathy.

This clonotype was counted many times. The chain employs TRBV20-1 and TRBJ1-5, with 7 bases aligning to TRBD1. The trim removed 6 bases at V and 0 bases at J, leaving 5 bases unmatched. The CDR3 consists of 14 residues. Germline values: CDR1 DFQATT, CDR2 SNEGSKA (reference sequence). CDR3 bases: TGCAGTGCCTCGACAGGGAGTAGCAATCAGCCCCAGCATTTT. Translation: CSASTGSSNQPQHF.

The chain links TRBV7-9 to TRBJ1-2; tentative D call: TRBD1 (6 bases). The V end was cut by 6 bases, the J end by 4 bases, with 15 bases between. The CDR3 runs to 14 residues. Germline loops: CDR1 SEHNR, CDR2 FQNEAQ (reference sequence). CDR3 DNA: TGTGCCAGCAGTTCAGGGGCTGTGGGCTATGGCTACACCTTC. This codes for CASSSGAVGYGYTF.

V and J are TRBV7-2 and TRBJ1-3; D not certain. Germline V CDR1 and CDR2: SGHTA, FQGNSA. V gave up 2 bases and J gave up 2 bases, with 22 bases separating them. This CDR3 is 19 amino acids long. The CDR3 region has the DNA TGTGCCAGCAGCTTATCGCCAGGCGGGAGTCTATTCCCTGGAAACACCATATATTTT. This codes for CASSLSPGGSLFPGNTIYF.

A few counts support this clonotype. This sequence joins TRBV11-2 and TRBJ1-6; TRBD1 matches 8 bases. V trimming: 5 bases; J trimming: 12 bases; junction bases outside the gene matches: 6. CDR3 size: 13 residues. Germline loops: CDR1 SGHAT, CDR2 FQNNGV. CDR3 sequence (DNA): TGTGCCAGCAGCCGACAGGGGCAGGGACCCCTCCACTTT. Protein product: CASSRQGQGPLHF.

This clonotype was seen repeatedly, ten times or more. The V call is TRBV20-1, the J call TRBJ2-7; D gene ambiguous. This CDR3 contains 11 residues. V was clipped by 0 bases and J by 5 bases, with 5 bases between them. Germline V gives CDR1 DFQATT, CDR2 SNEGSKA (reference sequence). DNA for the CDR3: TGCAGTGCTAGAGATATGGACGAGCAGTACTTC. This encodes CSARDMDEQYF.

This clonotype appeared a few times. This chain joins TRBV7-9 and TRBJ1-6; D ambiguous. The V gene's germline CDR1 is SEHNR and CDR2 FQNEAQ (reference sequence). Between the trimmed V and J ends, which lost 1 base and 7 bases, there was a span of 5 bases. The CDR3 length is 13 residues. The CDR3 sequence is CASSLDQNSPLHF. Here the CDR3 DNA reads TGTGCCAGCAGCTTAGACCAAAATTCACCCCTCCACTTT. Full variable domain (remainder filled in from reference TRBV7-9 and TRBJ1-6): DTGVSQNPRHKITKRGQNVTFRCDPISEHNRLYWYRQTLGQGPEFLTYFQNEAQLEKSRLLSDRFSAERPKGSFSTLEIQRTEQGDSAMYLCASSLDQNSPLHFGNGTRLTVT.

The chain employs TRBV15 and TRBJ2-7, with D perhaps matching TRBD1 (6 bases). Trimming left V 0 bases short and J 5 bases short, with 11 bases between. Per the germline V gene, CDR1 is LNHNV and CDR2 is YYDKDF (reference sequence). The CDR3 sequence is 14 residues long. Here the CDR3 reads CATSRDRGNDEQYF. The CDR3, as DNA: TGTGCCACCAGCAGAGACAGGGGTAACGACGAGCAGTACTTC.

The rearrangement uses TRBV5-1 and TRBJ2-1, with D perhaps matching TRBD1 or TRBD2 (5 bases each). CDR3 length equals 15 residues. Per the germline V gene, CDR1 is SGHRS and CDR2 is YFSETQ. Trimming shortened V by 0 bases and J by 7 bases, and 14 bases separated the two germline ends. CDR3 nucleotide sequence: TGCGCCAGCAGCTTGGAGGTAGGGACGGGAAATGAGCAGTTCTTC. As protein: CASSLEVGTGNEQFF.

This clonotype has a handful of counts. The gene calls are TRBV24-1 and TRBJ2-2; 8 positions match TRBD2. The CDR3 consists of 18 residues. V dropped 4 bases and J dropped 4; count of bases not matched to a gene: 13. CDR1 and CDR2 from the germline V gene are KGHDR and SFDVKD. For the CDR3, the DNA is TGTGCCACCAGTGACCGCACTAGCGGAGCAACGAGCACCGGGGAGCTGTTTTTT. This codes for CATSDRTSGATSTGELFF.

V and J are TRBV25-1 and TRBJ2-3, with D perhaps matching TRBD1 (6 bases). Looked up from germline, CDR1 is MGHDK and CDR2 is SYGVNS. With 5 bases removed from V and 5 bases from J, the gap between germline ends came to 11 bases. This CDR3 is built from 13 residues. CDR3 loop: CASSLQQGDTQYF. The DNA of the CDR3 is TGTGCCAGCAGTCTACAACAGGGAGATACGCAGTATTTT.

This clonotype was observed at least ten times. The rearrangement links TRBV2 to TRBJ2-2; tentatively, D is TRBD1 or TRBD2 (7 bases each). This CDR3 region has 15 residues. Germline V lookup: CDR1 SNHLY, CDR2 FYNNEI. V was trimmed by 7 bases and J by 0 bases, leaving 12 bases between them. CDR3 region: CASTQGGANTGELFF. CDR3 sequence (DNA): TGTGCCAGCACCCAGGGGGGGGCGAACACCGGGGAGCTGTTTTTT.

In the case of this clonotype: A much larger clone is a single base away; this may be a read error. Here the CDR3 omits its conserved ending phenylalanine or tryptophan, so a read error is the likely source. For the CDR3, the DNA is TGTGCCAGCAGTGCATTAGGGGGTGGCTACACCCTC. It translates to CASSALGGGYTL. The gene calls are TRBV2 and TRBJ1-2; TRBD1 is a possible D gene (6 bases). Per the germline V gene, CDR1 is SNHLY and CDR2 is FYNNEI. V gave up 4 bases and J gave up 7 bases, with 10 bases separating them. The CDR3 runs to 12 residues.

This chain uses TRBV30 with TRBJ2-1; no firm D call. Germline loops: CDR1 GTSNPN, CDR2 SVGIG (reference sequence). V was pared by 2 bases and J by 6 bases, with 5 bases between. The CDR3 has 11 residues. The CDR3 sequence is CAWSLGNEQFF. The CDR3 DNA follows: TGTGCCTGGAGTCTCGGCAATGAGCAGTTCTTC.

The chain recombines TRBV30 with TRBJ2-3, with 7 positions matching TRBD2. The V gene end was trimmed by 5 bases and the J gene end by 5 bases; junction bases not matched to a gene: 16. The CDR3 spans 16 residues. Germline loops: CDR1 GTSNPN, CDR2 SVGIG (reference sequence). Written as DNA, the CDR3 is TGTGCCTGGGGGGGTCAGGTTAGTCGCGGGAGAGATACGCAGTATTTT. It encodes CAWGGQVSRGRDTQYF. Variable domain in full (rest from reference TRBV30 and TRBJ2-3): SQTIHQWPATLVQPVGSPLSLECTVEGTSNPNLYWYRQAAGRGLQLLFYSVGIGQISSEVPQNLSASRPQDRQFILSSKKLLLSDSGFYLCAWGGQVSRGRDTQYFGPGTRLTVL.

On this clonotype: This may be a read error: a much more frequent sequence differs by one nucleotide. The genes are TRBV7-2 and TRBJ2-1, with D possibly being TRBD1 or TRBD2 (5 bases each). The CDR3 length is 16 residues. The germline gives CDR1 SGHTA, CDR2 FQGNSA. Trimming took off 0 bases at V and 1 base at J, with 10 bases between the two ends. The CDR3 reads CASSLATGPSYNEQFF. CDR3 coding DNA: TGTGCCAGCAGCTTAGCCACGGGGCCTTCCTACAATGAGCAGTTCTTC.

This clonotype was counted once. The chain combines TRBV10-3 with TRBJ1-3; the D gene is possibly TRBD1 (6 bases). Germline V gene lookup returns CDR1 ENHRY and CDR2 SYGVKD. The CDR3 extends over 15 amino acids. Trimming stripped 3 bases from V and 3 bases from J, with 12 bases between. This CDR3 reads CAISERGDGGNTIYF. The CDR3 DNA follows: TGTGCCATCAGTGAAAGGGGGGATGGTGGAAACACCATATATTTT.

This clonotype came up a few times. This chain links TRBV5-6 with TRBJ1-5, with D maybe TRBD1 (6 bases). Trimming cost V 1 base and J 2 bases, with 16 bases left between them. This CDR3 contains 17 residues. From germline, CDR1 is SGHDT and CDR2 YYEEEE. The CDR3 nucleotides are TGTGCCAGCAGCTTGCGACGGGGGGCCGTTGGCAATCAGCCCCAGCATTTT. This sequence encodes CASSLRRGAVGNQPQHF. Drawing the rest from reference TRBV5-6 and TRBJ1-5, the complete variable domain is DAGVTQSPTHLIKTRGQQVTLRCSPKSGHDTVSWYQQALGQGPQFIFQYYEEEERQRGNFPDRFSGHQFPNYSSELNVNALLLGDSALYLCASSLRRGAVGNQPQHFGDGTRLSIL.

The gene calls are TRBV28 and TRBJ2-7; D is ambiguous. The CDR3 is made up of 15 amino acids. Trimming cost V 6 bases and J 2 bases, with 17 bases left between them. CDR1 and CDR2 from the germline V gene are MDHEN and SYDVKM. This CDR3 is CASSPPPPQAYEQYF. In DNA form, the CDR3 reads TGTGCCAGCAGCCCCCCCCCGCCTCAGGCCTACGAGCAGTACTTC.

This clonotype showed up just a few times. The chain links TRBV20-1 to TRBJ2-3, with 7 bases identical to TRBD2. V gave up 1 base and J gave up 7 bases; unmatched junction bases: 8. Germline lookup yields CDR1 DFQATT and CDR2 SNEGSKA (reference sequence). This CDR3 spans 14 amino acids. The CDR3 coding sequence is TGCAGTGCTAGAGGACCTAGCGGACTTCATACGCAGTATTTT. Translation: CSARGPSGLHTQYF.

This clonotype came up many times. The gene calls are TRBV7-2 and TRBJ1-2, with 7 nucleotides matching TRBD1. The CDR3 has 15 residues. In germline, CDR1 is SGHTA, CDR2 FQGNSA. The ends lost 5 bases at V and 3 bases at J; junction bases unmatched: 9. DNA of the CDR3: TGTGCCAGCAGCCCAGTGGGACAGACAGACTATGGCTACACCTTC. The encoded protein is CASSPVGQTDYGYTF.

This clonotype was found many times. The chain is built from TRBV7-9 and TRBJ2-1, with 10 bases lining up with TRBD2. The CDR3 consists of 17 residues. The V and J ends lost 5 bases and 8 bases, in that order; junction bases with no gene match: 15. Germline CDR1 is SEHNR and CDR2 is FQNEAQ (reference sequence). CDR3 sequence: CASSPGASGSVWYEQFF. CDR3 DNA sequence: TGTGCCAGCAGCCCAGGGGCTAGCGGGAGTGTTTGGTATGAGCAGTTCTTC. The complete variable domain, with remaining parts taken from reference TRBV7-9 and TRBJ2-1, reads DTGVSQNPRHKITKRGQNVTFRCDPISEHNRLYWYRQTLGQGPEFLTYFQNEAQLEKSRLLSDRFSAERPKGSFSTLEIQRTEQGDSAMYLCASSPGASGSVWYEQFFGPGTRLTVL.

This chain uses TRBV5-6 with TRBJ1-2; D perhaps matches TRBD1 (5 bases). The germline gives CDR1 SGHDT, CDR2 YYEEEE. The CDR3 is made up of 15 amino acids. Trimming removed 4 bases from V and 2 bases from J, with 15 bases in between. The DNA for the CDR3 is TGTGCCAGCAGCCCGGTGGGGGTTTCCAACTATGGCTACACCTTC. Protein sequence: CASSPVGVSNYGYTF. Variable domain in full (rest from reference TRBV5-6 and TRBJ1-2): DAGVTQSPTHLIKTRGQQVTLRCSPKSGHDTVSWYQQALGQGPQFIFQYYEEEERQRGNFPDRFSGHQFPNYSSELNVNALLLGDSALYLCASSPVGVSNYGYTFGSGTRLTVV.

The rearrangement links TRBV6-1 to TRBJ2-1; 10 nucleotides align to TRBD2. Germline lookup yields CDR1 MNHNS and CDR2 SASEGT. This CDR3 has 19 residues. Losses at the gene ends were 7 bases for V and 5 bases for J; bases not matched to a gene: 20. CDR3 DNA sequence: TGTGCCAGCATAAAAGTTGGTAGGGCTAGCGGGAGTCTCCACAATGAGCAGTTCTTC. This encodes CASIKVGRASGSLHNEQFF.

This clonotype has only a few counts. V and J are TRBV4-1 and TRBJ1-5, with TRBD1 as a possible D gene (5 bases). The CDR3 has 15 residues. V lost 0 bases and J 5 bases, leaving 11 bases between the germline ends. The germline V gene encodes CDR1 MGHRA and CDR2 YSYEKL. CDR3: CASSQDSREHQPQHF. The CDR3 nucleotides are TGCGCCAGCAGCCAAGATAGCAGGGAACATCAGCCCCAGCATTTT.

V is TRBV11-2 and J is TRBJ2-3, with no clear D. The V end was cut by 3 bases, the J end by 5 bases, with 9 bases between. The germline gives CDR1 SGHAT, CDR2 FQNNGV. The CDR3 has 13 amino acids. In DNA, the CDR3 is TGTGCCAGCAGCTTTTTGTCCCAAGATACGCAGTATTTT. Encoded protein: CASSFLSQDTQYF.

CDR3 DNA sequence: TGCAGTGCTTCGTGGGGCCAGGGGGCGTACGAGCAGTACTTC. It translates to CSASWGQGAYEQYF. The chain recombines TRBV20-1 with TRBJ2-7; 8 nucleotides align to TRBD1. This CDR3 comprises 14 residues. The V and J ends lost 5 bases and 4 bases, in that order; junction bases with no gene match: 10. Germline values: CDR1 DFQATT, CDR2 SNEGSKA (reference sequence).

The genes are TRBV9 and TRBJ2-7; 10 bases fit TRBD2. J gave up 0 bases and V 4 bases, and 4 bases lay outside the gene matches. This CDR3 comprises 15 residues. Germline loops: CDR1 SGDLS, CDR2 YYNGEE. The DNA of the CDR3 is TGTGCCAGCAGCTCGGGACTAGCGAGCTCCTACGAGCAGTACTTC. Translated: CASSSGLASSYEQYF.

The V gene is TRBV30, the J gene TRBJ1-1; 7 nucleotides line up with TRBD1. Losses at the gene ends were 4 bases for V and 3 bases for J; bases not matched to a gene: 8. The CDR3 runs to 14 residues. In germline, CDR1 is GTSNPN, CDR2 SVGIG (reference sequence). CDR3 in DNA: TGTGCCTGGACGGGAGGGCAGGGGGACACTGAAGCTTTCTTT. This codes for CAWTGGQGDTEAFF.

The chain joins TRBV10-3 to TRBJ1-1; D not resolved. This CDR3 has 14 residues. In germline, CDR1 is ENHRY, CDR2 SYGVKD. V was clipped by 0 bases and J by 5 bases, with 10 bases between them. The CDR3 is CAISESQMRTEAFF. CDR3 nucleotides: TGTGCCATCAGTGAGTCCCAAATGCGAACTGAAGCTTTCTTT.

The chain couples TRBV19 to TRBJ1-1, with TRBD1 identical over 8 bases. With 10 bases clipped from V and 1 base from J, the junction kept 11 bases outside the gene matches. The CDR3 consists of 15 residues. Looked up from germline, CDR1 is LNHDA and CDR2 is SQIVND (reference sequence). The DNA for the CDR3 is TGTGCCACCAGGACAGGGCTGGTATGGAACACTGAAGCTTTCTTT. It codes for CATRTGLVWNTEAFF.

The genes are TRBV30 and TRBJ2-1; TRBD2 aligns across 8 bases. CDR1 and CDR2 from the germline V gene are GTSNPN and SVGIG (reference sequence). This CDR3 is built from 12 residues. Trimming cost V 2 bases and J 11 bases; bases outside gene matches: 5. This CDR3 reads CAWSREGGKQFF. The CDR3 DNA is TGTGCCTGGAGTCGGGAGGGAGGGAAGCAGTTCTTC.

V usage is TRBV12-3 or TRBV12-4 and J usage is TRBJ2-7, with D maybe TRBD2 (7 bases). V was pared by 6 bases and J by 5 bases, with 20 bases between. This CDR3 region has 15 residues. The CDR3 bases are TGTGCCAGCAGCCGGGGGGCAGGTTCTACCCACGAGCAGTACTTC. It is translated as CASSRGAGSTHEQYF.